This T cell receptor beta chain was found in a study of shared clonotypes between healthy human individuals. Relative to its sample, this clone is medium-sized (0.01 to 0.1%). Its antigen is still unknown. The sample carries other DNA sequences with the same CDR3. V was trimmed by 0 bases and J by 1 base, leaving 3 bases between them. The CDR3 length is 12 residues. Germline values: CDR1 SQVTM, CDR2 ANQGSEA. Study-level points and caveats: Sampling was confined to blood; repertoires within tissues likely differ. Clonotype sharing among the donors was expected to vary with sequencing depth.

The table came from immunoSEQ multiplex PCR; TCRdb's copy has only in-frame clones and leaves some out. The sample lists about half a million clones; 70% to 80% were seen once. The sequence was collected from a middle-aged woman in good health. Some clones in this sample may be carry-over from other donors' samples. The material sequenced was PBMCs. J is TRBJ1-2 and V is TRBV29-1; D is undetermined. The CDR3 here is CSVEDHNYGYTF. CDR3 nucleotide sequence: TGCAGCGTTGAAGACCATAACTATGGCTACACCTTC.